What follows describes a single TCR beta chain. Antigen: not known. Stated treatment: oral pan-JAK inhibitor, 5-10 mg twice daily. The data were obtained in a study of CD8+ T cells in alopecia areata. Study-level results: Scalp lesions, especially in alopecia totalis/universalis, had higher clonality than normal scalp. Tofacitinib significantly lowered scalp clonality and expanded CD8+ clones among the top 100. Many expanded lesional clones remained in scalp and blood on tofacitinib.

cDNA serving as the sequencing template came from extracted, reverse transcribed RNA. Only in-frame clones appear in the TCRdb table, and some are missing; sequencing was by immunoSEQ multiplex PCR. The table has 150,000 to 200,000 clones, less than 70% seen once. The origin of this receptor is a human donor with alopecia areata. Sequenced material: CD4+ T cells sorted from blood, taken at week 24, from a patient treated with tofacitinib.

In nucleotides, the CDR3 is TGTGCCTGGAGTCGGGATTCGGCCGGCAATTCACCCCTCCACTTT. Translation: CAWSRDSAGNSPLHF. This sequence joins TRBV30 and TRBJ1-6; D gene ambiguous. Trimming took 2 bases from V and 7 from J, leaving 15 bases between them. Germline assignment: CDR1 GTSNPN and CDR2 SVGIG (reference sequence). CDR3 size: 15 residues.